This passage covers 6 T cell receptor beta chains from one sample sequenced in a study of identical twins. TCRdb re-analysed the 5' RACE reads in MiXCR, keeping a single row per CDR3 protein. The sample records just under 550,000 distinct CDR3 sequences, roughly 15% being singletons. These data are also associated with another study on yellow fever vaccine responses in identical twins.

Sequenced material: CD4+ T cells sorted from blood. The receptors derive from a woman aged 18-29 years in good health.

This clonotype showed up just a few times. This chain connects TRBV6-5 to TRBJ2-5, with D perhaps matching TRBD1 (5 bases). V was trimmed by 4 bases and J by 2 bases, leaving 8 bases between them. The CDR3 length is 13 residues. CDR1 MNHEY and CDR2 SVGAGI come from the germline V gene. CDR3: CASSSPGQETQYF. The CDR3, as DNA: TGTGCCAGCAGTTCCCCAGGGCAAGAGACCCAGTACTTC.

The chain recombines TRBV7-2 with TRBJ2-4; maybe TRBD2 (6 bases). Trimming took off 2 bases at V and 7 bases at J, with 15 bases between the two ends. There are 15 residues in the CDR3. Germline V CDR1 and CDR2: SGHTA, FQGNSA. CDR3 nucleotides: TGTGCCAGCAGCTTAACGGCGGGATTTCAGAACATTCAGTACTTC. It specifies CASSLTAGFQNIQYF.

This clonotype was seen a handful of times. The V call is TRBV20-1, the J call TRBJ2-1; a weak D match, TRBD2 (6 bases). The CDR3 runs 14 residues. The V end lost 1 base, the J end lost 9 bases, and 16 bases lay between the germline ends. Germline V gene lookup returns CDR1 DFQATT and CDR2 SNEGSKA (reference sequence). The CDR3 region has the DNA TGCAGTGCTAGAGGGAGGGTGGGCAACGGTGAGCAGTTCTTC. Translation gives CSARGRVGNGEQFF.

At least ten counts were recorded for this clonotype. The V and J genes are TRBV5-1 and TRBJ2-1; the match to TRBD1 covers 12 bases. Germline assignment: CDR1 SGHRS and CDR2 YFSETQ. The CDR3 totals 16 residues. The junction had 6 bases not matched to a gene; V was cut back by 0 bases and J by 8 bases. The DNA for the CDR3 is TGCGCCAGCAGCTTGGACGGGACAGGGGGCCCCGATGAGCAGTTCTTC. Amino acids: CASSLDGTGGPDEQFF.

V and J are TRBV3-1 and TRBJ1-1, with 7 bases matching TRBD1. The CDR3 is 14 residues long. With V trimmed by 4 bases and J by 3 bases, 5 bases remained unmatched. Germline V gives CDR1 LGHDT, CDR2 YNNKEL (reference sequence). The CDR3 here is CASSPSRGDTEAFF. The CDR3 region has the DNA TGTGCCAGCAGCCCCAGCAGGGGGGACACTGAAGCTTTCTTT.

Written as DNA, the CDR3 is TGTGCCAGCAGTGCGGGCCCCTCCTACGAGCAGTACTTC. Protein sequence: CASSAGPSYEQYF. The chain is built from TRBV2 and TRBJ2-7; D gene unclear. CDR3 length: 13 amino acids. V was trimmed by 4 bases and J by 0 bases, leaving 7 bases between them. Germline CDR1 SNHLY, CDR2 FYNNEI. The variable domain in full, completed from reference TRBV2 and TRBJ2-7, reads EPEVTQTPSHQVTQMGQEVILRCVPISNHLYFYWYRQILGQKVEFLVSFYNNEISEKSEIFDDQFSVERPDGSNFTLKIRSTKLEDSAMYFCASSAGPSYEQYFGPGTRLTVT.